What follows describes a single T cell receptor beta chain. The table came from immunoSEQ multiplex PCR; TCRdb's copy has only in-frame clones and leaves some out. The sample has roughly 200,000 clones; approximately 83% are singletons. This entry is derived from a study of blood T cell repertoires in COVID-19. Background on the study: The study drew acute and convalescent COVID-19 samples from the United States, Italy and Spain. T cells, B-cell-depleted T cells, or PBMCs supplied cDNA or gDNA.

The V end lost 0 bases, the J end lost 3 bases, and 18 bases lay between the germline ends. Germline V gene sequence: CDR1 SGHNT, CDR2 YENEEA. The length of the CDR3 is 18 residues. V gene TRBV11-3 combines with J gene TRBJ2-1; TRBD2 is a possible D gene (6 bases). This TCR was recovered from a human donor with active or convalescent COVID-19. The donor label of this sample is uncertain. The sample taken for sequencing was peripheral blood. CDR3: CASSLEEGVGSSYNEQFF. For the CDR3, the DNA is TGTGCCAGCAGCTTAGAGGAGGGTGTGGGTAGCAGCTACAATGAGCAGTTCTTC.